One sample yielded the 19 T cell receptor beta chains listed below, sequenced in a study of regulatory T cells in long-lasting Graves disease. The time point was: persistent/refractory GD, antithyroid drugs over 5 years with positive TRAb. Extracted RNA from PBMCs served as the source of the TCR library. For TCR beta, libraries came from iRepertoire HTBI primers and Arm-PCR of CDR3 regions. TCRdb passed the multiplex PCR reads through MiXCR, listing each CDR3 protein once. The sample has 400,000 or so distinct CDR3 sequences; around 24% are singletons. The starting material was peripheral blood mononuclear cells (PBMCs), obtained when the disease was refractory, from a patient treated with antithyroid drugs. These receptors all come from a female donor with Graves disease.

This clonotype occurred a few times. The rearrangement uses TRBV7-2 and TRBJ2-7; maybe TRBD2 (6 bases). The CDR3 sequence is 13 residues long. Germline V gives CDR1 SGHTA, CDR2 FQGNSA. Trimming cost V 7 bases and J 5 bases, with 15 bases left between them. CDR3 nucleotide sequence: TGTGCCAGCAAGGAGCGGGCGTTAAACGAGCAGTACTTC. Its protein is CASKERALNEQYF.

This clonotype was seen more than once but under ten times. The J gene is TRBJ2-7, the V gene TRBV5-6; no firm D call. The CDR3 sequence is 14 residues long. Between the trimmed V and J ends, which lost 2 bases and 5 bases, there was a span of 14 bases. Germline-derived CDR1 and CDR2 are SGHDT and YYEEEE. The DNA for the CDR3 is TGTGCCAGCAGCTTTGGTAGGTTCCGCGACGAGCAGTACTTC. It codes for CASSFGRFRDEQYF.

This clonotype appeared many times. This chain connects TRBV11-2 to TRBJ2-5; D possibly corresponds to TRBD2 (6 bases). V lost 2 bases and J 0 bases, leaving 13 bases between the germline ends. This CDR3 has 16 amino acids. The germline V gene encodes CDR1 SGHAT and CDR2 FQNNGV. CDR3 residues: CASSLYSGNYQETQYF. For the CDR3, the DNA is TGTGCCAGCAGCTTATATAGCGGAAACTACCAAGAGACCCAGTACTTC.

This clonotype was observed a single time. This chain connects TRBV6-1 to TRBJ1-6; D is unresolved. The V and J ends lost 5 bases and 5 bases respectively, with 10 bases between them. The CDR3 contains 14 residues. CDR1 MNHNS and CDR2 SASEGT come from the germline V gene. The CDR3 here is CASSLEVHNSPLHF. As DNA, the CDR3 is TGTGCCAGCAGTCTCGAGGTCCATAATTCACCCCTCCACTTT.

This clonotype was recorded a few times. J is TRBJ2-6 and V is TRBV6-2 or TRBV6-3; D is perhaps TRBD2 (6 bases). This CDR3 region has 16 residues. With 6 bases removed from V and 0 bases from J, the gap between germline ends came to 12 bases. Germline assignment: CDR1 MNHEY and CDR2 SVGEGT. CDR3 sequence (DNA): TGTGCCAGCAGAAGAGACGGGGGCTCTGGGGCCAACGTCCTGACTTTC. Its protein product is CASRRDGGSGANVLTF.

In this sample, this clonotype turned up many times. The chain joins TRBV11-2 to TRBJ2-7, with D perhaps assigned TRBD1 or TRBD2 (5 bases each). The germline CDR1 and CDR2 sequences are SGHAT and FQNNGV. This CDR3 comprises 13 residues. The V gene lost 5 bases and the J gene lost 2 bases, with 10 bases spanning the gap. The CDR3, as DNA: TGTGCCAGCAGCCTCATGGGGGCCTACGAGCAGTACTTC. This codes for CASSLMGAYEQYF.

This clonotype came up a few times. The chain couples TRBV11-2 to TRBJ1-3, with 7 bases lining up with TRBD1. V shed 0 bases, J shed 4 bases, and the junction held 15 bases outside the gene matches. CDR1 SGHAT and CDR2 FQNNGV come from the germline V gene. This CDR3 spans 19 amino acids. The CDR3 sequence is CASSLDQVTVGQRGNTIYF. The CDR3 nucleotides are TGTGCCAGCAGCTTAGATCAGGTTACAGTGGGACAGAGAGGAAACACCATATATTTT.

This clonotype has just a few counts. The chain couples TRBV5-4 to TRBJ1-2, with D possibly TRBD1 on 6 matching bases. Per the germline V gene, CDR1 is SGHNT and CDR2 is YYREEE (reference sequence). This CDR3 has 14 amino acids. Trimming pared 4 bases from V and 4 bases from J, leaving 14 bases between. The CDR3 DNA reads TGTGCCAGCAGCCTGGGGGGGGCGGGCTATGGCTACACCTTC. This encodes CASSLGGAGYGYTF.

This clonotype has ten or more counts. The rearrangement links TRBV20-1 to TRBJ2-5, with 9 bases fitting TRBD1. This CDR3 comprises 13 residues. V was pared by 5 bases and J by 5 bases, with 6 bases of the junction left unmatched. Germline lookup yields CDR1 DFQATT and CDR2 SNEGSKA (reference sequence). In DNA, the CDR3 is TGCAGTGCTTGGGACAGGGTCGGTGAGACCCAGTACTTC. Translation gives CSAWDRVGETQYF.

V usage is TRBV3-1 and J usage is TRBJ2-7; D is ambiguous. CDR1 is LGHDT, CDR2 YNNKEL, per germline (reference sequence). The V and J ends lost 0 bases and 1 base respectively, with 10 bases between them. The CDR3 has 15 residues. The chain's CDR3 is CASSQELRASYEQYF. CDR3 bases: TGTGCCAGCAGCCAAGAACTTCGGGCATCCTACGAGCAGTACTTC.

This clonotype was found a few times. The chain recombines TRBV5-1 with TRBJ1-5; 7 bases are a match to TRBD1. Germline lookup yields CDR1 SGHRS and CDR2 YFSETQ. With V trimmed by 0 bases and J by 4 bases, 4 bases remained unmatched. This CDR3 region has 15 residues. The CDR3 sequence: CASSLVAGGNQPQHF. DNA of the CDR3: TGCGCCAGCAGCTTGGTGGCAGGGGGGAATCAGCCCCAGCATTTT.

This clonotype was recorded a few times. The chain links TRBV4-1 to TRBJ1-2; no definite D call. Germline V gives CDR1 MGHRA, CDR2 YSYEKL. The CDR3 consists of 15 residues. V was pared by 0 bases and J by 3 bases, with 11 bases between. CDR3 region: CASSQETGYDYGYTF. For the CDR3, the DNA is TGCGCCAGCAGCCAAGAAACGGGGTACGACTATGGCTACACCTTC.

V gene TRBV4-3 combines with J gene TRBJ2-5; 13 bases line up with TRBD2. V shed 1 base, J shed 5 bases, and the junction held 4 bases outside the gene matches. CDR1 and CDR2 (germline): LGHNA, YSLEER. The CDR3 has 16 residues. CDR3 coding DNA: TGCGCCAGCAGCCAAGGTGGACTAGCGGGAGTGGAGACCCAGTACTTC. Protein: CASSQGGLAGVETQYF.

V gene TRBV7-2 combines with J gene TRBJ1-2; D ambiguous. This CDR3 spans 11 amino acids. Looked up from germline, CDR1 is SGHTA and CDR2 is FQGNSA. The germline V and J ends were trimmed by 8 bases and 1 base, with 5 bases remaining between them. The CDR3 bases are TGTGCCAGCCAGCTTAACTATGGCTACACCTTC. Its protein product is CASQLNYGYTF. Together with reference TRBV7-2 and TRBJ1-2, the CDR3 gives the full variable domain: GAGVSQSPSNKVTEKGKDVELRCDPISGHTALYWYRQSLGQGLEFLIYFQGNSAPDKSGLPSDRFSAERTGGSVSTLTIQRTQQEDSAVYLCASQLNYGYTFGSGTRLTVV.

This clonotype was picked up many times. The chain carries TRBV6-5 and TRBJ1-5, with a tentative D call TRBD1 (6 bases). The CDR3 runs to 15 residues. Germline CDR1 is MNHEY and CDR2 is SVGAGI. The V gene lost 3 bases and the J gene lost 0 bases, with 9 bases spanning the gap. The CDR3 bases are TGTGCCAGCAGTTATGGGGGGGCTAGCAATCAGCCCCAGCATTTT. This sequence encodes CASSYGGASNQPQHF.

This clonotype was detected only once. The V call is TRBV4-2, the J call TRBJ2-4; D tentatively fits TRBD1 or TRBD2 (5 bases each). The ends were cut back, 0 bases at V and 8 bases at J, with 14 bases in the middle. CDR1 is LGHNA, CDR2 YNFKEQ, per germline. This CDR3 has 15 residues. The CDR3 here is CASSQDPGTSDIQYF. CDR3 nucleotides: TGTGCCAGCAGCCAAGACCCAGGGACGTCGGACATTCAGTACTTC.

The chain combines TRBV7-9 with TRBJ1-2; D gene uncertain. The V gene lost 7 bases and the J gene lost 6 bases, with 9 bases spanning the gap. CDR3 length: 11 amino acids. The germline V gene encodes CDR1 SEHNR and CDR2 FQNEAQ (reference sequence). CDR3 sequence (DNA): TGTGCCAGCACCCTGATTGATGGCTACACCTTC. Translating gives CASTLIDGYTF.

The chain links TRBV5-8 to TRBJ2-2; D may be TRBD2 (6 bases). This CDR3 has 17 amino acids. Trimming took off 4 bases at V and 0 bases at J, with 16 bases between the two ends. Germline V gene data show CDR1 as SGHTS and CDR2 as YDEGEE. The CDR3 protein is CASSTLETSPNTGELFF. The CDR3 region has the DNA TGTGCCAGCAGCACGCTGGAAACTAGCCCGAACACCGGGGAGCTGTTTTTT.

This chain links TRBV19 with TRBJ2-5; 8 bases are a match to TRBD2. Germline V gene data show CDR1 as LNHDA and CDR2 as SQIVND (reference sequence). This CDR3 comprises 15 residues. V was clipped by 3 bases and J by 5 bases; unmatched bases: 8. CDR3 amino acids: CASSILREGRETQYF. For the CDR3, the DNA is TGTGCCAGTAGTATCCTCCGGGAGGGCAGGGAGACCCAGTACTTC.